This T cell receptor beta chain was sequenced for a study of glioma-infiltrating T cells after dendritic cell vaccination. Overall study context: At biweekly intervals, patients got three intradermal dendritic cell vaccine injections. General study results and limits: Few patients contributed both blood and tumor specimens.

Looked up from germline, CDR1 is MNHNS and CDR2 is SASEGT. This CDR3 region has 15 residues. With 4 bases clipped from V and 5 bases from J, the junction kept 9 bases outside the gene matches. Remarks on this clone: As yet, its antigen is unknown.

Time point described: after dendritic cell vaccination, including at tumor progression/relapse. Up to 2 ug genomic DNA was used for TCRB CDR3 amplification. The PCR used 60 V beta and 13 J beta primers. TCRdb's table, derived via immunoSEQ multiplex PCR, lists solely in-frame clones and lacks some. The sample yields 100,000 to 120,000 clones, 90% seen once. The clonotype comes from a human donor with glioblastoma. V is TRBV6-1 and J is TRBJ2-7; TRBD1 aligns across 9 bases. Sequencing was performed on blood, taken after dendritic cell vaccination. CDR3 region: CASSAGRDRVHEQYF. For the CDR3, the DNA is TGTGCCAGCAGTGCCGGCCGGGACAGGGTACACGAGCAGTACTTC.